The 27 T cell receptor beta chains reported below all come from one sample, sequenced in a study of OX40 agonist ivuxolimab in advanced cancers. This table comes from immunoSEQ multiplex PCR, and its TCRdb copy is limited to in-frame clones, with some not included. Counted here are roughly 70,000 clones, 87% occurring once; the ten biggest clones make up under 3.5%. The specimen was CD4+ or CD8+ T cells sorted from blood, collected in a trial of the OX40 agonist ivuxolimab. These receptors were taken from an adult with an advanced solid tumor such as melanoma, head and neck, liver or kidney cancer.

CDR3 protein: CASSLQGASYGYTF. The CDR3 DNA follows: TGTGCCAGCAGCCTTCAGGGGGCCTCCTATGGCTACACCTTC. This sequence joins TRBV7-8 and TRBJ1-2, with 8 bases aligning to TRBD1. The length of the CDR3 is 14 residues. The germline V gene has CDR1 SGHVS and CDR2 FQNEAQ. J gave up 4 bases and V 5 bases, and 6 bases lay outside the gene matches.

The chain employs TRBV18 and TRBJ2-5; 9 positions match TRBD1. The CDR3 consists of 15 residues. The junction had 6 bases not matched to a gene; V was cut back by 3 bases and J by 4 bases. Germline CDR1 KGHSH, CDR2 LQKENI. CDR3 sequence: CASSPPTDRGETQYF. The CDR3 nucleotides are TGTGCCAGCTCACCTCCTACGGACAGGGGAGAGACCCAGTACTTC.

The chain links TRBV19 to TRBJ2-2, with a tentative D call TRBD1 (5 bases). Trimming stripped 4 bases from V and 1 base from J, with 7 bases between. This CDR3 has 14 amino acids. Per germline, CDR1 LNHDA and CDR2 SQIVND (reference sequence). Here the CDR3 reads CASSTRVNTGELFF. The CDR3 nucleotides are TGTGCCAGTAGTACCAGGGTGAACACCGGGGAGCTGTTTTTT.

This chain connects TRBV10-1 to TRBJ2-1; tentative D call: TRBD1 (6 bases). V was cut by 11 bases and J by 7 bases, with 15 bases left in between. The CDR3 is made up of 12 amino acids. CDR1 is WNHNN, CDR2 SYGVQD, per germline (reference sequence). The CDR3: CACSQQGNEQFF. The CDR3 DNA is TGCGCCTGCTCCCAACAGGGAAATGAGCAGTTCTTC.

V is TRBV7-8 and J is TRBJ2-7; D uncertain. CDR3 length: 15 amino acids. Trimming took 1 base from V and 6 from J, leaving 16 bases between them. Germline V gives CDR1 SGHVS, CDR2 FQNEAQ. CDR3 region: CASSLGRYPSGEQYF. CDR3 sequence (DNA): TGTGCCAGCAGCTTAGGGCGGTATCCGTCAGGCGAGCAGTACTTC.

CDR3 coding DNA: TGTGCCACCAGCAGAGATTATGGCACGCAGTATTTT. This codes for CATSRDYGTQYF. V gene TRBV15 combines with J gene TRBJ2-3, with unresolved D. The germline V and J ends were trimmed by 0 bases and 9 bases, with 7 bases remaining between them. The CDR3 has 12 residues. Germline loops: CDR1 LNHNV, CDR2 YYDKDF (reference sequence).

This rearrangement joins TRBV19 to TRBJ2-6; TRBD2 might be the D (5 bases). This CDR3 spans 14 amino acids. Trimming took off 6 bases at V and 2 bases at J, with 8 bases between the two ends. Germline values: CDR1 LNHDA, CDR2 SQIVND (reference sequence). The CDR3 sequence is CASREGAGANVLTF. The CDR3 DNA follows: TGTGCCAGTAGAGAGGGTGCTGGGGCCAACGTCCTGACTTTC.

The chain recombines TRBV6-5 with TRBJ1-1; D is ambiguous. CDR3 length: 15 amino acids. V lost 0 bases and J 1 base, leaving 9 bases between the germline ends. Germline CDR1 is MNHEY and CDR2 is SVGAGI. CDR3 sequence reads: CASSYSMAGNTEAFF. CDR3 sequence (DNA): TGTGCCAGCAGTTACTCGATGGCAGGGAACACTGAAGCTTTCTTT.

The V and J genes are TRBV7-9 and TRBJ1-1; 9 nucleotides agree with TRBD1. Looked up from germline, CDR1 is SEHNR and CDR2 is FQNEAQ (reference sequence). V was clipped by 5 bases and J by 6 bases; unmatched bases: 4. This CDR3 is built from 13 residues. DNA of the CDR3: TGTGCCAGCAGCACAGGACAGGGGTCTGAAGCTTTCTTT. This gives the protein CASSTGQGSEAFF.

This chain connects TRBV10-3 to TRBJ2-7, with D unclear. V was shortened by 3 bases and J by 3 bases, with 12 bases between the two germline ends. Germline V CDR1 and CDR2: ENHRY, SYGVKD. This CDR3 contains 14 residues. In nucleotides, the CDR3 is TGTGCCATCAGTGACTTTATCTCCTTCTACGAGCAGTACTTC. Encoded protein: CAISDFISFYEQYF.

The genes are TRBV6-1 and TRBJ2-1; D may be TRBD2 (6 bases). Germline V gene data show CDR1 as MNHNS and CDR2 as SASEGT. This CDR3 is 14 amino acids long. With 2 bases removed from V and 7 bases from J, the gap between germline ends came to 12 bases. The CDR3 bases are TGTGCCAGCAGTGAATCCGGGGGACCTAATGAGCAGTTCTTC. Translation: CASSESGGPNEQFF.

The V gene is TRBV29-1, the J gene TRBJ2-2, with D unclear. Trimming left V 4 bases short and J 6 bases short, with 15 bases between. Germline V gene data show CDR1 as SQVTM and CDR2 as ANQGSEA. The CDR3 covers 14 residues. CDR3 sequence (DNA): TGCAGCGTTGGGCTGTCGGTGAATGCCGGGGAGCTGTTTTTT. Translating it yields CSVGLSVNAGELFF.

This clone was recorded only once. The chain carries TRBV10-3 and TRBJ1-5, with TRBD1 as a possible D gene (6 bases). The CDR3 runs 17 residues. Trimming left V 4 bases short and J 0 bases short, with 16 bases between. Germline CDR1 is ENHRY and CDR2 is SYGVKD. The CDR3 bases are TGTGCCATCAGTGCTACTCGGGACACCCTTAGCAATCAGCCCCAGCATTTT. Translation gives CAISATRDTLSNQPQHF.

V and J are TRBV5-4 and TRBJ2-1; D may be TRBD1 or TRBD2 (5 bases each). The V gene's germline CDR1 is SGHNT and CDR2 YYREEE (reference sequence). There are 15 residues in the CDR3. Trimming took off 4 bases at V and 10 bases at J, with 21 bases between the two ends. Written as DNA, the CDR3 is TGTGCCAGCAGCAAAGCCGGGACGACTCCGAGCGAGCAGTTCTTC. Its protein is CASSKAGTTPSEQFF.

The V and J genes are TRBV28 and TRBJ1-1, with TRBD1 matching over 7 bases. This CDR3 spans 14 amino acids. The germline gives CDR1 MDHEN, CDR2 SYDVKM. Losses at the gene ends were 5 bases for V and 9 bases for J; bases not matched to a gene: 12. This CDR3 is CASSLMRQGNKAFF. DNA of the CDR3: TGTGCCAGCAGTCTAATGAGACAGGGAAATAAAGCTTTCTTT.

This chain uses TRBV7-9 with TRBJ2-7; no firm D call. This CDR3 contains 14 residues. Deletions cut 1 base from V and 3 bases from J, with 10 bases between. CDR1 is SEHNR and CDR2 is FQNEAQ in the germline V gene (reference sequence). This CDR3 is CASSLEDGRYEQYF. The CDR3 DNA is TGTGCCAGCAGCTTAGAGGACGGTCGCTACGAGCAGTACTTC.

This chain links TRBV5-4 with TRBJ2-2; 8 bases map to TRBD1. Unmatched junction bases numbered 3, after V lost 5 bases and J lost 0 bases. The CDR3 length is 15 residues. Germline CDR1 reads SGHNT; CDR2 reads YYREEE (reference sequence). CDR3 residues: CASRPDRANTGELFF. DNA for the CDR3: TGTGCCAGCAGACCGGACAGGGCGAACACCGGGGAGCTGTTTTTT.

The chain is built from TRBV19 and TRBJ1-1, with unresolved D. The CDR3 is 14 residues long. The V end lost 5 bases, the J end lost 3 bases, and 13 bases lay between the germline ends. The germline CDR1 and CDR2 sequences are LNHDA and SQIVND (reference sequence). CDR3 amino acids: CASSRTRLDTEAFF. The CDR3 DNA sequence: TGTGCCAGTAGTCGCACACGGCTGGACACTGAAGCTTTCTTT.

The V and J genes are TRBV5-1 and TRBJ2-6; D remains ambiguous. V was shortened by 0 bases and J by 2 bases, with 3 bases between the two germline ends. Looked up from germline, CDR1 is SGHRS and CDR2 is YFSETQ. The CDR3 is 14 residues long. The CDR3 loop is CASSLAPGANVLTF. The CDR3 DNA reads TGCGCCAGCAGCTTGGCGCCTGGGGCCAACGTCCTGACTTTC.

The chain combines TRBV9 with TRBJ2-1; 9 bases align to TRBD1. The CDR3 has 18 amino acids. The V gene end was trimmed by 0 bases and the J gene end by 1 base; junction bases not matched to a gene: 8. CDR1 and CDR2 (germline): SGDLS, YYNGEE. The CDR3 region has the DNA TGTGCCAGCAGCGTAGCTGGGACAGGGTCGGTGTCCTACAATGAGCAGTTCTTC. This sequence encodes CASSVAGTGSVSYNEQFF.

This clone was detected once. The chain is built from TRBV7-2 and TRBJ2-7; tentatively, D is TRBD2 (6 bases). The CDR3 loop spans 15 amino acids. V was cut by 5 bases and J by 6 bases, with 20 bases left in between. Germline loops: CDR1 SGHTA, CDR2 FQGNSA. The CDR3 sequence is CASSLGADYTGEQYF. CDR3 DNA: TGTGCCAGCAGCCTAGGAGCGGACTACACGGGCGAGCAGTACTTC.

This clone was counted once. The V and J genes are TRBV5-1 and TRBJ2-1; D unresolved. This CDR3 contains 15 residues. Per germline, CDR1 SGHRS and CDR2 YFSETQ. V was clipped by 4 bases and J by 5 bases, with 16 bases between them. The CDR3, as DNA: TGCGCCAGCAGCCCCTGGAACAGCCTGGACAATGAGCAGTTCTTC. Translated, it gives CASSPWNSLDNEQFF.

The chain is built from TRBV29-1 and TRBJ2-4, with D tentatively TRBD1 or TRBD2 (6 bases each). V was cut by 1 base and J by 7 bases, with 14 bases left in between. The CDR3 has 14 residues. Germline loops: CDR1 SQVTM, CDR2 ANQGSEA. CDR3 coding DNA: TGCAGCGTTGAAGGGACCGGAGGGGGGAACATTCAGTACTTC. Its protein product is CSVEGTGGGNIQYF.

The DNA of the CDR3 is TGCGCCAGCAGCGCGATAAGGGGGGGGAGCGGGAGTCTAAGGGACGAGCAGTACTTC. Its translation: CASSAIRGGSGSLRDEQYF. V gene TRBV4-1 combines with J gene TRBJ2-7, with TRBD2 identical over 8 bases. The CDR3 consists of 19 residues. The germline V gene encodes CDR1 MGHRA and CDR2 YSYEKL. With V trimmed by 5 bases and J by 5 bases, 23 bases remained unmatched.

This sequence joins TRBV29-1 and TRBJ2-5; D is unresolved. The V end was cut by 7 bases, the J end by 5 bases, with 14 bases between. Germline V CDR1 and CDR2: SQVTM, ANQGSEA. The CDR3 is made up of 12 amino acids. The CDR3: CSGADLGETQYF. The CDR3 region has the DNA TGCAGCGGGGCGGATCTGGGGGAGACCCAGTACTTC. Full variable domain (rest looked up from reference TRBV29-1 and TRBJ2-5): SAVISQKPSRDICQRGTSLTIQCQVDSQVTMMFWYRQQPGQSLTLIATANQGSEATYESGFVIDKFPISRPNLTFSTLTVSNMSPEDSSIYLCSGADLGETQYFGPGTRLLVL.

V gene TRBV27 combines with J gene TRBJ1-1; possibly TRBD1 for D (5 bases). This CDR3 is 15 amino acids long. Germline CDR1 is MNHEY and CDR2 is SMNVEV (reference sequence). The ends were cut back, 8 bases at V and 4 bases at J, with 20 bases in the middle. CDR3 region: CASVPRGVGFTEAFF. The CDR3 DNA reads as TGTGCCAGCGTCCCTCGGGGGGTAGGGTTCACTGAAGCTTTCTTT.

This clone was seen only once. Here the CDR3 reads CASGHTSQETQYF. The CDR3 DNA sequence: TGTGCCAGCGGCCATACTTCCCAAGAGACCCAGTACTTC. The V and J genes are TRBV11-1 and TRBJ2-5, with unresolved D. Germline CDR1 and CDR2: SGHAT and FQDESV (reference sequence). CDR3 length: 13 residues. V shed 8 bases and J shed 1 base, with 11 bases lying between them.